These T cell receptor beta chains were read from a single sample in a study of OX40 agonist ivuxolimab in advanced cancers. Method: immunoSEQ multiplex PCR; TCRdb's copy keeps in-frame clones and lacks some. There are about 76,000 clones in the sample; about 87% occur only once, and 2.5% to 3% lies in the top ten. Specimen: CD4+ or CD8+ T cells sorted from blood, collected in a trial of the OX40 agonist ivuxolimab. These receptor sequences come from an adult with an advanced solid tumor such as melanoma, head and neck, liver or kidney cancer. CDR3s include the opening cysteine and the closing phenylalanine or tryptophan. Fields, in order: V gene, J gene, CDR3 protein.

v_gene: TRBV18; j_gene: TRBJ2-1; CDR3aa: CASSQGLADNEQFF
v_gene: TRBV6-5; j_gene: .; CDR3aa: CASSYHPGLSYEQYF
v_gene: TRBV2; j_gene: TRBJ2-2; CDR3aa: CASIRIPNTGELFF
v_gene: TRBV19; j_gene: TRBJ2-5; CDR3aa: CASSTDSYFQETQYF
v_gene: TRBV19; j_gene: TRBJ2-3; CDR3aa: CASVGPGSTDTQYF
v_gene: TRBV7-2; j_gene: TRBJ2-1; CDR3aa: CASSPGLAGGSSYNEQFF
v_gene: TRBV6-6; j_gene: TRBJ1-4; CDR3aa: CASISTGGNEKLFF
v_gene: TRBV6-5; j_gene: TRBJ1-5; CDR3aa: CASSYTQGASQPQHF
v_gene: TRBV19; j_gene: TRBJ1-1; CDR3aa: CASSYIGRGTEAFF
v_gene: TRBV11-2; j_gene: TRBJ1-1; CDR3aa: CASSFPDRPEAFF
v_gene: TRBV5-4; j_gene: TRBJ2-1; CDR3aa: CASSLRSPGLAGSLVF
v_gene: TRBV11-2; j_gene: TRBJ2-1; CDR3aa: CASSPLVGHNEQFF
v_gene: TRBV7-2; j_gene: TRBJ2-1; CDR3aa: CASSSIAGSSYNEQFF
v_gene: TRBV7-2; j_gene: TRBJ2-3; CDR3aa: CASSFGTGGGTDTQYF
v_gene: TRBV5-1; j_gene: TRBJ2-3; CDR3aa: CASSPPLAGGPTDTQYF
v_gene: TRBV7-9; j_gene: TRBJ1-1; CDR3aa: CASSLLWGEAFF
v_gene: TRBV7-3; j_gene: TRBJ2-6; CDR3aa: CASSLIYRGGANVLTF
v_gene: TRBV4-2; j_gene: TRBJ2-2; CDR3aa: CASSQERSQAYTGELFF
v_gene: TRBV5-6; j_gene: TRBJ1-1; CDR3aa: CASSLGEAEAFF
v_gene: TRBV7-9; j_gene: TRBJ1-4; CDR3aa: CASRSPTANNEKLFF
v_gene: TRBV7-3; j_gene: TRBJ2-4; CDR3aa: CASSPEETSIQYF
v_gene: TRBV4-2; j_gene: TRBJ1-4; CDR3aa: CASSQITGGIATNEKLFF
v_gene: TRBV7-2; j_gene: TRBJ1-5; CDR3aa: CASSLQGAREQPQHF
v_gene: TRBV15; j_gene: TRBJ2-1; CDR3aa: CATSKVRRTGPNEQFF
v_gene: TRBV2; j_gene: TRBJ2-2; CDR3aa: CASSKESSNTGELFF
v_gene: TRBV7-9; j_gene: TRBJ1-2; CDR3aa: CASSFEELGGYTF
v_gene: TRBV15; j_gene: TRBJ1-5; CDR3aa: CATSVGQGELAQHF
v_gene: TRBV25-1; j_gene: TRBJ2-2; CDR3aa: CASSDRTGNTGELFF
v_gene: TRBV6-6; j_gene: TRBJ2-2; CDR3aa: CASSNTGSGELFF
v_gene: TRBV18; j_gene: TRBJ2-3; CDR3aa: CASSRQGRGTDTQYF
v_gene: TRBV5-4; j_gene: TRBJ1-1; CDR3aa: CASSPNLPQGNTEAFF
v_gene: TRBV10-3; j_gene: TRBJ2-2; CDR3aa: CAIRPNWGETGELFF
v_gene: TRBV7-2; j_gene: TRBJ2-1; CDR3aa: CASSLDGSAYNEQFF
v_gene: TRBV28; j_gene: TRBJ1-1; CDR3aa: CASTKGGVNTEAFF
v_gene: TRBV6-5; j_gene: TRBJ2-1; CDR3aa: CASRSQYNEQFF
v_gene: TRBV11-3; j_gene: TRBJ2-1; CDR3aa: CASSGPGHNEQFF
v_gene: TRBV10-2; j_gene: TRBJ1-1; CDR3aa: CASSESGGNVNRIYEAFF
v_gene: TRBV29-1; j_gene: TRBJ1-4; CDR3aa: CSVRTGTGFEKLFF
v_gene: TRBV7-6; j_gene: TRBJ2-5; CDR3aa: CASSTNGGGAETQYF
v_gene: TRBV7-2; j_gene: TRBJ2-7; CDR3aa: CASSFNDRPSYEQYF
v_gene: TRBV11-2; j_gene: TRBJ2-1; CDR3aa: CASSFDLAQYNEQFF
v_gene: TRBV6-1; j_gene: TRBJ1-4; CDR3aa: CASNGVQGEKLFF
v_gene: TRBV28; j_gene: TRBJ1-5; CDR3aa: CASSPYRGDQPQHF
v_gene: TRBV4-1; j_gene: TRBJ1-4; CDR3aa: CASSQDQSGGSEKLFF
v_gene: TRBV9; j_gene: TRBJ2-4; CDR3aa: CASSVEEGGIQYF
v_gene: TRBV19; j_gene: TRBJ1-2; CDR3aa: CASSMVGVEGYGYTF
v_gene: TRBV27; j_gene: TRBJ2-7; CDR3aa: CASSLGRGYSYEQYF
v_gene: TRBV27; j_gene: TRBJ2-7; CDR3aa: CASSIQGESYEQYF
v_gene: TRBV7-9; j_gene: TRBJ2-1; CDR3aa: CASQGLAGVSSYNEQFF
v_gene: TRBV14; j_gene: TRBJ2-5; CDR3aa: CASSRLAGETQYF
v_gene: TRBV11-2; j_gene: TRBJ1-6; CDR3aa: CASSLGTGHGSPLHF
v_gene: TRBV7-2; j_gene: TRBJ2-7; CDR3aa: CASSLEGVGGSPQSEQYF
v_gene: TRBV7-9; j_gene: .; CDR3aa: CASSRTGVVEQYF
v_gene: TRBV27; j_gene: TRBJ1-2; CDR3aa: CASSLRGTGALYGYTF
v_gene: TRBV27; j_gene: TRBJ2-6; CDR3aa: CASSLSGANVLTF
v_gene: TRBV6-1; j_gene: TRBJ1-5; CDR3aa: CASRGQGDQPQHF